This T cell receptor beta chain was captured by sequencing in a study of PD-L1 blockade in urothelial cancer. Study-wide context: The median T cell count in blood samples was about 140,000.

Regarding the study as a whole: In blood at 3 weeks, tumor-associated clones expanded more among patients with durable benefit.

There are 13 residues in the CDR3. V was shortened by 4 bases and J by 7 bases, with 11 bases between the two germline ends. In germline, CDR1 is WNHNN, CDR2 SYGVQD (reference sequence). To note about this clone: Its matching antigen is unknown.

Clones were read by immunoSEQ multiplex PCR, and TCRdb kept only the in-frame ones, dropping some. The table has more than 85,000 clones, approximately 91% seen once. The chain is built from TRBV10-1 and TRBJ1-5, with D hard to call. The receptor's source is a woman over 75 with urothelial cancer. The material sequenced was PBMCs, taken around atezolizumab (anti-PD-L1) treatment. Here the CDR3 reads CASSVGLRQPQHF. The DNA for the CDR3 is TGCGCCAGCAGTGTAGGTCTGAGGCAGCCCCAGCATTTT.